Included here is one T cell receptor beta chain sequence, with context. As processed by the authors: Estimation of nucleated cell counts relied on the amplification of reference gene primers. Produced via immunoSEQ multiplex PCR; TCRdb's table is partial and in-frame only. V and J calls and clone size are given by that table; D and trimming were obtained from the DNA. This table has roughly 50,000 clones, approximately 91% appearing once. The data were taken from a study of blood T cell repertoires in COVID-19. About the study: Samples of COVID-19 (acute and convalescent) were obtained from the United States, Italy and Spain. Sources were T cells, B-cell-depleted T cells, or PBMCs; the material itself was cDNA or gDNA.

The origin of this receptor is a man aged 50-60 years with active COVID-19. Sequenced sample: peripheral blood.

The CDR3 spells CASRRPSGSTGELFF. CDR3 bases: TGTGCCAGCAGGCGTCCTAGCGGGAGCACCGGGGAGCTGTTTTTT. V usage is TRBV28 and J usage is TRBJ2-2; 10 nucleotides line up with TRBD2. After removal of 6 bases from V and 4 bases from J, the junction contained 5 bases not matched to a gene. The germline V gene has CDR1 MDHEN and CDR2 SYDVKM. CDR3 size: 15 residues.